This is a list of T cell receptor beta chains from one sample in a study of blood T cell repertoires in COVID-19. Method: immunoSEQ multiplex PCR; TCRdb's copy keeps in-frame clones and lacks some. The data show around 250,000 clones, with more than 75% seen just once and roughly 8% held by the top ten. Material for sequencing was peripheral blood. These receptor sequences come from a man aged 40-49 years with active or convalescent COVID-19. Each CDR3 is given with its conserved first and last residue. A D gene is named only where the DNA matches it firmly. The size of a clone is reported for some rows only, either as once, few or many, or as a class for expanded clones.

CDR3 DNA: TGTGCCAGCAGCTCTAGCGCGGGGGTCTATGGCTACACCTTC
CDR3 protein: CASSSSAGVYGYTF
J gene: TRBJ1-2
D gene: -
V gene: TRBV7-9
clone size: -

CDR3 DNA: TGTGCCAGCGATTTCCTCGGGACAGATAATGAAAAACTGTTTTTT
CDR3 protein: CASDFLGTDNEKLFF
J gene: TRBJ1-4
D gene: TRBD1
V gene: TRBV2
clone size: -

CDR3 DNA: TGTGCCAGCACCGCCCCGAGGGCTGAAAAACTGTTTTTT
CDR3 protein: CASTAPRAEKLFF
J gene: TRBJ1-4
D gene: -
V gene: TRBV6-6
clone size: -

CDR3 DNA: TGTGCCAGCAGCTTAGGGCCAGGGCAAGAGACCCAGTACTTC
CDR3 protein: CASSLGPGQETQYF
J gene: TRBJ2-5
D gene: -
V gene: TRBV11-2
clone size: -

CDR3 DNA: TGTGCCAGCGGCCGGACTGGGCGATCGCCCCAGCATTTT
CDR3 protein: CASGRTGRSPQHF
J gene: TRBJ1-5
D gene: -
V gene: TRBV12-3/TRBV12-4
clone size: -

CDR3 DNA: TGTGCCACCAGCAGAGATCGAAGGGGAGGTGAAGCTTTCTTT
CDR3 protein: CATSRDRRGGEAFF
J gene: TRBJ1-1
D gene: -
V gene: TRBV15
clone size: -

CDR3 DNA: TGTGCCATCAGTGACCCGGACAGCTCTGGAAACACCATATATTTT
CDR3 protein: CAISDPDSSGNTIYF
J gene: TRBJ1-3
D gene: -
V gene: TRBV10-3
clone size: -

CDR3 DNA: TGTGCCAGCAGCTTAGATCGACGATTGGGCGGAGGAGCTAACTATGGCTACACCTTC
CDR3 protein: CASSLDRRLGGGANYGYTF
J gene: TRBJ1-2
D gene: -
V gene: TRBV11-2
clone size: -

CDR3 DNA: TGTGCCTGGAGTGTGGTAGCCACAGATACGCAGTATTTT
CDR3 protein: CAWSVVATDTQYF
J gene: TRBJ2-3
D gene: -
V gene: TRBV30
clone size: -

CDR3 DNA: TGCAGCGCCCTGGGGAGGGTTGGGGAAAAACTGTTTTTT
CDR3 protein: CSALGRVGEKLFF
J gene: TRBJ1-4
D gene: -
V gene: TRBV29-1
clone size: once

CDR3 DNA: TGCGCCAGCAGTCCTAACGTACATGAGCAGTTCTTC
CDR3 protein: CASSPNVHEQFF
J gene: TRBJ2-1
D gene: -
V gene: TRBV10-1
clone size: -

CDR3 DNA: TGTGCCACCAGTTCGACAGGGACGAATGAGCAGTTCTTC
CDR3 protein: CATSSTGTNEQFF
J gene: TRBJ2-1
D gene: TRBD1
V gene: TRBV24-1
clone size: -

CDR3 DNA: TGCGCCAGCAGTGCGGGTGGCACTGAAGCTTTCTTT
CDR3 protein: CASSAGGTEAFF
J gene: TRBJ1-1
D gene: -
V gene: TRBV10-1
clone size: -

CDR3 DNA: TGTGCCAGCAGCCGTACGGGACAGCAAGAGACCCAGTACTTC
CDR3 protein: CASSRTGQQETQYF
J gene: TRBJ2-5
D gene: TRBD1
V gene: TRBV5-5
clone size: -

CDR3 DNA: TGTGCCAGCAGTCCTCTTGACAGGGTAGGGTCACCCCTCCACTTT
CDR3 protein: CASSPLDRVGSPLHF
J gene: TRBJ1-6
D gene: TRBD1
V gene: TRBV27
clone size: -

CDR3 DNA: TGTGCCAGCAGCGTAGCCCTGACTAGAGGCACCGGGGAGCTGTTTTTT
CDR3 protein: CASSVALTRGTGELFF
J gene: TRBJ2-2
D gene: -
V gene: TRBV9
clone size: -

CDR3 DNA: TGTGCCATCACCGGGACAGGGGAGCACTATGGCTACACCTTC
CDR3 protein: CAITGTGEHYGYTF
J gene: TRBJ1-2
D gene: TRBD1
V gene: TRBV10-3
clone size: -

CDR3 DNA: TGTGCCAGCAGCCTTAGCGGGGAAGAGACCCAGTACTTC
CDR3 protein: CASSLSGEETQYF
J gene: TRBJ2-5
D gene: TRBD2
V gene: TRBV3-1/TRBV3-2
clone size: -

CDR3 DNA: TGTGCCAGCAGCAAACTAGCGAATGAGCAGTTCTTC
CDR3 protein: CASSKLANEQFF
J gene: TRBJ2-1
D gene: -
V gene: TRBV21-1
clone size: once

CDR3 DNA: TGTGCCAGCAGTTATCAGAGACCGACTTTTTTCGACACCATATATTTT
CDR3 protein: CASSYQRPTFFDTIYF
J gene: TRBJ1-3
D gene: -
V gene: TRBV6-5
clone size: -

CDR3 DNA: TGCGCCACGGGGGGACAGGGGGCTGGAGAGACCCAGTACTTC
CDR3 protein: CATGGQGAGETQYF
J gene: TRBJ2-5
D gene: TRBD1
V gene: TRBV5-1
clone size: -

CDR3 DNA: TGTGCCAGCAGCCCACCCGGGGTGAACACCGGGGAGCTGTTTTTT
CDR3 protein: CASSPPGVNTGELFF
J gene: TRBJ2-2
D gene: -
V gene: TRBV3-1/TRBV3-2
clone size: -

CDR3 DNA: TGTGCCAGCAGGCCCCGTCAGGGGTCAGCCTACGAGCAGTACTTC
CDR3 protein: CASRPRQGSAYEQYF
J gene: TRBJ2-7
D gene: -
V gene: TRBV6-5
clone size: -

CDR3 DNA: TGTGCCACCAGCAGAGGGGGCGGATACTACGAGCAGTACTTC
CDR3 protein: CATSRGGGYYEQYF
J gene: TRBJ2-7
D gene: -
V gene: TRBV15
clone size: -

CDR3 DNA: TGTGCCAGTACGGGACAGGATAATGAGCAGTTCTTC
CDR3 protein: CASTGQDNEQFF
J gene: TRBJ2-1
D gene: TRBD1
V gene: TRBV2
clone size: few

CDR3 DNA: TGTGCCAGCAGCCACGCTGACAGGGACTCCTACGAGCAGTACTTC
CDR3 protein: CASSHADRDSYEQYF
J gene: TRBJ2-7
D gene: TRBD1
V gene: TRBV7-9
clone size: -

CDR3 DNA: TGTGCCAGCAGGGTCGAGCGGACCTACGAGCAGTACTTC
CDR3 protein: CASRVERTYEQYF
J gene: TRBJ2-7
D gene: -
V gene: TRBV6-5
clone size: -

CDR3 DNA: TGCGCCAGCAGCTTGGAGGGGGATGACTACGAGCAGTACTTC
CDR3 protein: CASSLEGDDYEQYF
J gene: TRBJ2-7
D gene: -
V gene: TRBV5-1
clone size: -

CDR3 DNA: TGTGCCAGCAGGGGGACAGGGGGCTATGAAAAACTGTTTTTT
CDR3 protein: CASRGTGGYEKLFF
J gene: TRBJ1-4
D gene: TRBD1
V gene: TRBV2
clone size: -

CDR3 DNA: TGTGCCAGCAGCGCTCCCGGGACAGGGGGTCCCGAGCAGTACTTC
CDR3 protein: CASSAPGTGGPEQYF
J gene: TRBJ2-7
D gene: TRBD1
V gene: TRBV11-3
clone size: -

CDR3 DNA: TGTGCCAGCAGCGTAGGAGTGACTAGCGGGGGGGCAGAAGGGGAGCTGTTTTTT
CDR3 protein: CASSVGVTSGGAEGELFF
J gene: TRBJ2-2
D gene: TRBD2
V gene: TRBV9
clone size: -

CDR3 DNA: TGCGCCAGCAGCCAAGCTGGGGGCGTAATTTTGTCTGAAGCTTTCTTT
CDR3 protein: CASSQAGGVILSEAFF
J gene: TRBJ1-1
D gene: -
V gene: TRBV4-1
clone size: -

CDR3 DNA: TGTGCCAGCAGCCCCCTCGGGGGGAACACCGGGGAGCTGTTTTTT
CDR3 protein: CASSPLGGNTGELFF
J gene: TRBJ2-2
D gene: -
V gene: TRBV11-2
clone size: -